Listed here are 29 T cell receptor beta chains from one sample, sequenced in a study of blood T cell repertoires in COVID-19 (dated by TCRdb to 2018 to 2020). Library prep was done by the immunoSEQ multiplex PCR assay. Sourced from immuneACCESS, this table was stored by TCRdb with only in-frame sequences that have V and J called. A share of the clones is absent; for the studies checked, an unresolved V gene accounts for under half, and the remainder has no known explanation. For this sample the table gives tens of thousands of clones, of which 80% to 90% were detected only once. Together, the top ten hold 12% of the sample. The specimen sequenced was peripheral blood. The receptors come from a human donor in a cohort sampled during active COVID-19.

This rearrangement joins TRBV14 to TRBJ2-3; TRBD2 aligns across 9 bases. The CDR3 contains 17 residues. Trimming cost V 4 bases and J 0 bases; bases outside gene matches: 8. Germline V lookup: CDR1 SGHDN, CDR2 FVKESK. CDR3 residues: CASSPRLAEDSTDTQYF. The CDR3 DNA reads TGTGCCAGCAGCCCTCGACTAGCGGAGGATAGCACAGATACGCAGTATTTT.

The sample holds a few counts of this clone. This chain joins TRBV6-5 and TRBJ1-1; a possible D gene is TRBD1 (6 bases). The CDR3 is made up of 13 amino acids. Germline CDR1 and CDR2: MNHEY and SVGAGI. The ends were cut back, 5 bases at V and 4 bases at J, with 11 bases in the middle. The DNA for the CDR3 is TGTGCCAGCAGTAACAGGGATGGCACTGAAGCTTTCTTT. This encodes CASSNRDGTEAFF.

CDR3 DNA sequence: TGTGCCAGCAGCGCACAGATAGAAAAACTGTTTTTT. This codes for CASSAQIEKLFF. This chain joins TRBV2 and TRBJ1-4, with D uncertain. V lost 6 bases to trimming and J lost 8 bases, with 10 bases between them. The CDR3 spans 12 residues. Germline values: CDR1 SNHLY, CDR2 FYNNEI.

This chain connects TRBV7-9 to TRBJ1-4; TRBD1 matches 7 bases. This CDR3 has 14 amino acids. V lost 5 bases, J lost 4 bases, and 4 bases stayed unmatched. CDR1 is SEHNR and CDR2 is FQNEAQ in the germline V gene (reference sequence). The CDR3 protein is CASSPRDSNEKLFF. The CDR3 DNA is TGTGCCAGCAGCCCCCGGGACAGTAATGAAAAACTGTTTTTT. The whole variable domain, remainder taken from reference TRBV7-9 and TRBJ1-4, is DTGVSQNPRHKITKRGQNVTFRCDPISEHNRLYWYRQTLGQGPEFLTYFQNEAQLEKSRLLSDRFSAERPKGSFSTLEIQRTEQGDSAMYLCASSPRDSNEKLFFGSGTQLSVL.

The rearrangement joins TRBV13 to TRBJ2-7, with a possible D match to TRBD2 (6 bases). Trimming took 5 bases from V and 5 from J, leaving 19 bases between them. This CDR3 has 15 amino acids. Germline V gene data show CDR1 as PRHDT and CDR2 as FYEKMQ (reference sequence). In nucleotides, the CDR3 is TGTGCCAGCAGCGTGGCGCTCGGGGGAGTAAACGAGCAGTACTTC. Its translation: CASSVALGGVNEQYF.

The chain uses TRBV12-3 or TRBV12-4 and TRBJ1-2; no reliable D call. The ends were cut back, 6 bases at V and 4 bases at J, with 6 bases in the middle. The CDR3 covers 11 residues. CDR3 sequence (DNA): TGTGCCAGCAGCGCGGGCTATGGCTACACCTTC. This encodes CASSAGYGYTF.

This chain links TRBV6-6 with TRBJ2-6, with unresolved D. V lost 6 bases and J lost 0, with 9 bases in between. CDR1 is MNHNY and CDR2 is SVGAGI in the germline V gene (reference sequence). CDR3 length: 15 residues. The CDR3 bases are TGTGCCAGCAGCTCGAGGAGCTCTGGGGCCAACGTCCTGACTTTC. It translates to CASSSRSSGANVLTF.

This clone was seen more than once but under ten times. The V and J genes are TRBV19 and TRBJ2-7; no definite D call. Trimming stripped 5 bases from V and 4 bases from J, with 9 bases between. Germline CDR1 LNHDA, CDR2 SQIVND (reference sequence). The CDR3 is made up of 12 amino acids. CDR3 bases: TGTGCCAGTAGTGGCTCAATTTACGAGCAGTACTTC. Translation gives CASSGSIYEQYF.

The genes are TRBV6-6 and TRBJ2-2; a possible D gene is TRBD1 (6 bases). The germline V and J ends were trimmed by 2 bases and 5 bases, with 15 bases remaining between them. The CDR3 is 16 amino acids. Germline V gene sequence: CDR1 MNHNY, CDR2 SVGAGI (reference sequence). In DNA form, the CDR3 reads TGTGCCAGCAGTTACAAAGGCAGGGGAAGAACCGGGGAGCTGTTTTTT. It translates to CASSYKGRGRTGELFF.

The V gene is TRBV24-1, the J gene TRBJ2-7; D possibly corresponds to TRBD1 (6 bases). Germline V CDR1 and CDR2: KGHDR, SFDVKD. The CDR3 is 13 residues long. V lost 4 bases and J lost 5, with 11 bases in between. DNA of the CDR3: TGTGCCACCAGTGAAACAGGGCTCCACGAGCAGTACTTC. It translates to CATSETGLHEQYF.

This clone has a handful of counts. V gene TRBV2 combines with J gene TRBJ2-7; 8 bases match TRBD1. Germline assignment: CDR1 SNHLY and CDR2 FYNNEI. V trimming: 2 bases; J trimming: 2 bases; junction bases outside the gene matches: 2. The CDR3 runs 14 residues. CDR3 protein: CASSEQGATYEQYF. The DNA of the CDR3 is TGTGCCAGCAGTGAACAGGGGGCAACCTACGAGCAGTACTTC.

The V gene is TRBV5-1, the J gene TRBJ2-5; unclear D gene. CDR3 length: 14 amino acids. Germline V CDR1 and CDR2: SGHRS, YFSETQ. V was shortened by 0 bases and J by 4 bases, with 10 bases between the two germline ends. CDR3 bases: TGCGCCAGCAGCTTGGGAGGAGTGGGAGAGACCCAGTACTTC. It specifies CASSLGGVGETQYF.

The CDR3 region is CASSFRAGGNTGELFF. CDR3 nucleotides: TGTGCCAGCAGCTTCAGAGCGGGGGGTAACACCGGGGAGCTGTTTTTT. The rearrangement joins TRBV7-2 to TRBJ2-2, with 9 bases matching TRBD2. CDR3 length: 16 residues. CDR1 and CDR2 from the germline V gene are SGHTA and FQGNSA. V was pared by 3 bases and J by 2 bases, with 4 bases of the junction left unmatched.

J is TRBJ2-7 and V is TRBV4-3, with a tentative D call TRBD1 (5 bases). With 1 base removed from V and 3 bases from J, the gap between germline ends came to 16 bases. This CDR3 contains 16 residues. CDR1 LGHNA and CDR2 YSLEER come from the germline V gene. CDR3 coding DNA: TGCGCCAGCAGCCAAGTAGGGGCAGGGCCGATCTACGAGCAGTACTTC. This sequence encodes CASSQVGAGPIYEQYF.

The CDR3 sequence is CASSLARGGTDSYEQYF. CDR3 DNA: TGTGCCAGCAGCTTAGCGAGAGGCGGGACGGATTCCTACGAGCAGTACTTC. V and J are TRBV7-2 and TRBJ2-7; possible D gene TRBD2, 6 bases. The CDR3 consists of 17 residues. Between the trimmed V and J ends, which lost 0 bases and 1 base, there was a span of 16 bases. In germline, CDR1 is SGHTA, CDR2 FQGNSA.

The rearrangement links TRBV9 to TRBJ2-7, with D maybe TRBD1 (5 bases). Germline V gene data show CDR1 as SGDLS and CDR2 as YYNGEE. The CDR3 covers 14 residues. V was cut by 4 bases and J by 5 bases, with 16 bases left in between. The CDR3 DNA follows: TGTGCCAGCAGCACTTCAGAGTGGGGCCACGAGCAGTACTTC. Translating gives CASSTSEWGHEQYF.

This chain connects TRBV6-4 to TRBJ1-6; D is possibly TRBD1 (5 bases). The CDR3 is made up of 14 amino acids. CDR1 and CDR2 (germline): MRHNA, SNTAGT. The V end lost 3 bases, the J end lost 6 bases, and 9 bases lay between the germline ends. In nucleotides, the CDR3 is TGTGCCAGCAGTGAGACAGTGCTTAATTCACCCCTCCACTTT. This sequence encodes CASSETVLNSPLHF.

This clone was picked up one time. V gene TRBV7-2 combines with J gene TRBJ2-5; TRBD1 aligns across 9 bases. In germline, CDR1 is SGHTA, CDR2 FQGNSA. The CDR3 consists of 16 residues. The junction had 6 bases not matched to a gene; V was cut back by 3 bases and J by 1 base. The CDR3 reads CASSLSTGGGQETQYF. As DNA, the CDR3 is TGTGCCAGCAGCTTGTCGACAGGGGGAGGCCAAGAGACCCAGTACTTC.

V is TRBV11-2 and J is TRBJ1-1, with 8 nucleotides matching TRBD1. The CDR3 contains 15 residues. The germline gives CDR1 SGHAT, CDR2 FQNNGV. Trimming cost V 4 bases and J 4 bases; bases outside gene matches: 8. Written as DNA, the CDR3 is TGTGCCAGCAGCTGGCCCCAGGGGGCGGCCACTGAAGCTTTCTTT. Translation: CASSWPQGAATEAFF.

The chain is built from TRBV6-2 or TRBV6-3 and TRBJ1-1; 9 bases map to TRBD1. V was pared by 4 bases and J by 7 bases, with 7 bases of the junction left unmatched. Germline V gives CDR1 MNHEY, CDR2 SVGEGT. The CDR3 has 14 residues. CDR3 region: CASSSLQGALEAFF. CDR3 DNA: TGTGCCAGCAGTTCACTACAGGGGGCTCTTGAAGCTTTCTTT.

The V gene is TRBV5-1, the J gene TRBJ1-1; 7 bases fit TRBD1. The V gene's germline CDR1 is SGHRS and CDR2 YFSETQ. Trimming at V came to 4 bases and at J to 2 bases, leaving 14 bases not matched to a gene. The CDR3 contains 17 residues. Here the CDR3 DNA reads TGCGCCAGCAGCCCCCGCAGGGGGATGTTGCTAAACACTGAAGCTTTCTTT. This sequence encodes CASSPRRGMLLNTEAFF.

The J gene is TRBJ1-2, the V gene TRBV27; 9 bases align to TRBD1. With 5 bases clipped from V and 7 bases from J, the junction kept 11 bases outside the gene matches. The CDR3 contains 15 residues. CDR1 is MNHEY and CDR2 is SMNVEV in the germline V gene (reference sequence). In DNA form, the CDR3 reads TGTGCCAGCAGTCTCCAGCGGACAGGGGTTGCTGGCTACACCTTC. The encoded protein is CASSLQRTGVAGYTF.

The rearrangement links TRBV11-2 to TRBJ2-2; 15 bases map to TRBD2. Germline V gene data show CDR1 as SGHAT and CDR2 as FQNNGV. The CDR3 is made up of 19 amino acids. Trimming at V came to 1 base and at J to 5 bases, leaving 8 bases not matched to a gene. CDR3 nucleotides: TGTGCCAGCAGCTTAGGTGGACTAGCGGGAGGGCCCAATACCGGGGAGCTGTTTTTT. It encodes CASSLGGLAGGPNTGELFF. The full variable domain, with the rest looked up from reference TRBV11-2 and TRBJ2-2, is EAGVAQSPRYKIIEKRQSVAFWCNPISGHATLYWYQQILGQGPKLLIQFQNNGVVDDSQLPKDRFSAERLKGVDSTLKIQPAKLEDSAVYLCASSLGGLAGGPNTGELFFGEGSRLTVL.

The chain couples TRBV5-8 to TRBJ1-2; weak D call: TRBD1 (5 bases). CDR1 is SGHTS and CDR2 is YDEGEE in the germline V gene. This CDR3 spans 12 amino acids. The V gene lost 4 bases and the J gene lost 8 bases, with 12 bases spanning the gap. CDR3: CASSTSGKGYTF. CDR3 DNA sequence: TGTGCCAGCAGCACCTCAGGGAAGGGCTACACCTTC.

The rearrangement joins TRBV5-1 to TRBJ2-5, with 8 positions matching TRBD2. Germline trimming cut 0 bases from V and 0 bases from J; bases unmatched to any gene: 7. This CDR3 has 17 residues. Germline CDR1 and CDR2: SGHRS and YFSETQ. For the CDR3, the DNA is TGCGCCAGCAGCTTGGTTGCCAGCGGGGGCAACCAAGAGACCCAGTACTTC. Protein product: CASSLVASGGNQETQYF.

V gene TRBV5-4 combines with J gene TRBJ1-2; D is ambiguous. Germline V gives CDR1 SGHNT, CDR2 YYREEE (reference sequence). Trimming removed 9 bases from V and 4 bases from J, with 16 bases in between. This CDR3 has 13 amino acids. The CDR3 nucleotides are TGTGCCACCAATGCCGAGCGTATCTATGGCTACACCTTC. Protein: CATNAERIYGYTF.

The rearrangement joins TRBV19 to TRBJ1-1, with D possibly matching TRBD1 (5 bases). This CDR3 spans 13 amino acids. Germline assignment: CDR1 LNHDA and CDR2 SQIVND (reference sequence). Trimming removed 7 bases from V and 5 bases from J, with 14 bases in between. The CDR3 sequence is CASMPRGGTEAFF. In nucleotides, the CDR3 is TGTGCCAGTATGCCCCGGGGGGGTACTGAAGCTTTCTTT.

The rearrangement joins TRBV27 to TRBJ1-1; the match to TRBD1 covers 8 bases. There are 13 residues in the CDR3. Trimming took 7 bases from V and 4 from J; bases not matched to a gene: 5. Germline V gene sequence: CDR1 MNHEY, CDR2 SMNVEV (reference sequence). This CDR3 is CASNHGQGTEAFF. The CDR3 DNA reads as TGTGCCAGCAACCACGGACAGGGCACTGAAGCTTTCTTT.

V usage is TRBV27 and J usage is TRBJ2-7; 10 bases map to TRBD2. V lost 0 bases, J lost 0 bases, and 11 bases stayed unmatched. The CDR3 sequence is 19 residues long. CDR1 MNHEY and CDR2 SMNVEV come from the germline V gene (reference sequence). CDR3 bases: TGTGCCAGCAGTTTATCGGTAGCGGGAGGCCCTACAAGCTCCTACGAGCAGTACTTC. Residues: CASSLSVAGGPTSSYEQYF.